The rows below give T cell receptor beta chains drawn from one sample of a study of human T cells and chemical hapten exposure. TCRdb re-called the RACE reads with MiXCR, one entry per CDR3 protein. The data contain over 300,000 distinct CDR3 sequences, approximately 5% of them singletons. The material was whole blood, obtained in connection with sensitization to the hapten diphenylcyclopropenone (DPC). These receptors came from a woman aged 45-65 years with alopecia areata. Some clones in this sample may be carry-over from other donors' samples. CDR3s include the opening cysteine and the closing phenylalanine or tryptophan. The order of the fields is CDR3 length, V gene, D gene, clone size, J gene, CDR3 protein, CDR3 DNA. D genes are given only for firm matches. Size is omitted from some rows. Given values are once, few, many or a class for expanded clones.

length: 12
V: TRBV2
D: TRBD1
size: NA
J: TRBJ1-1
CDR3: CASLKTGSEAFF
DNA: TGTGCCAGCCTCAAGACAGGGTCTGAAGCTTTCTTT

length: 14
V: TRBV11-2
D: NA
size: few
J: TRBJ1-2
CDR3: CASSSVRGGYGYTF
DNA: TGTGCCAGCAGTTCCGTTAGAGGGGGCTATGGCTACACCTTC

length: 12
V: TRBV5-6
D: NA
size: many
J: TRBJ2-7
CDR3: CASSLEGIEQYF
DNA: TGTGCCAGCAGCTTGGAGGGAATCGAGCAGTACTTC

length: 17
V: TRBV14
D: TRBD2
size: many
J: TRBJ2-7
CDR3: CASSQSGWTSGAYEQYF
DNA: TGTGCCAGCAGCCAGTCGGGGTGGACTAGCGGAGCCTACGAGCAGTACTTC

length: 14
V: TRBV9
D: TRBD2
size: many
J: TRBJ2-7
CDR3: CASSTSGRSYEQYF
DNA: TGTGCCAGCTCGACTAGCGGGAGATCGTACGAGCAGTACTTC

length: 12
V: TRBV7-9
D: NA
size: many
J: TRBJ2-7
CDR3: CASSFLPGEQYF
DNA: TGTGCCAGCAGCTTTCTCCCGGGGGAGCAGTACTTC

length: 15
V: TRBV12-3/TRBV12-4
D: NA
size: many
J: TRBJ2-1
CDR3: CASSGAAGSYNEQFF
DNA: TGTGCCAGCAGTGGAGCAGCAGGCTCCTACAATGAGCAGTTCTTC

length: 12
V: TRBV12-3/TRBV12-4
D: NA
size: many
J: TRBJ2-3
CDR3: CASSLSGDTQYF
DNA: TGTGCCAGCAGCTTATCCGGAGATACGCAGTATTTT

length: 15
V: TRBV5-1
D: NA
size: many
J: TRBJ2-2
CDR3: CASSPQTVPTGELFF
DNA: TGCGCCAGCAGCCCACAGACAGTCCCCACCGGGGAGCTGTTTTTT

length: 15
V: TRBV12-3/TRBV12-4
D: TRBD2
size: many
J: TRBJ2-2
CDR3: CASSSPGRGTGELFF
DNA: TGTGCCAGCAGTTCTCCCGGGCGGGGGACCGGGGAGCTGTTTTTT

length: 17
V: TRBV7-3
D: NA
size: NA
J: TRBJ1-1
CDR3: CASSLTGPHQMNTEAFF
DNA: TGTGCCAGCAGCCTAACGGGGCCTCACCAAATGAACACTGAAGCTTTCTTT

length: 13
V: TRBV12-3/TRBV12-4
D: NA
size: many
J: TRBJ1-2
CDR3: CASRSQHNYGYTF
DNA: TGTGCCAGCAGGTCGCAGCATAACTATGGCTACACCTTC

length: 13
V: TRBV6-2/TRBV6-3
D: TRBD1
size: many
J: TRBJ1-5
CDR3: CASGGDRVDSQHF
DNA: TGTGCCAGCGGAGGGGACAGGGTCGATTCCCAGCATTTT

length: 14
V: TRBV28
D: NA
size: many
J: TRBJ2-5
CDR3: CASSSRDRLRTQYF
DNA: TGTGCCAGCAGTTCCAGGGACCGCCTGAGGACCCAGTACTTC

length: 13
V: TRBV7-3
D: NA
size: NA
J: TRBJ2-3
CDR3: CASSLMAGDTQYF
DNA: TGTGCCAGCAGCTTAATGGCGGGAGATACGCAGTATTTT

length: 16
V: TRBV5-6
D: NA
size: many
J: TRBJ2-6
CDR3: CASSPEGSLGANVLTF
DNA: TGTGCCAGCAGCCCAGAAGGGTCCTTAGGGGCCAACGTCCTGACTTTC

length: 16
V: TRBV29-1
D: TRBD1
size: NA
J: TRBJ1-2
CDR3: CSAQTGGTSGNYGYTF
DNA: TGCAGCGCGCAGACAGGGGGCACTTCGGGAAACTATGGCTACACCTTC

length: 17
V: TRBV24-1
D: TRBD1
size: many
J: TRBJ2-6
CDR3: CATSTSGTGAGANVLTF
DNA: TGTGCCACCTCAACCTCCGGGACAGGGGCTGGGGCCAACGTCCTGACTTTC

length: 18
V: TRBV6-5
D: TRBD2
size: few
J: TRBJ2-3
CDR3: CASSYSISGLAGGYTQYF
DNA: TGTGCCAGCAGTTACTCGATCTCCGGTCTAGCGGGAGGGTATACGCAGTATTTT

length: 16
V: TRBV7-9
D: NA
size: few
J: TRBJ2-6
CDR3: CASSPRGGTGANVLTF
DNA: TGTGCCAGCAGCCCGAGAGGGGGAACTGGGGCCAACGTCCTGACTTTC

length: 15
V: TRBV3-1
D: NA
size: NA
J: TRBJ1-5
CDR3: CASSQDVTQAQPQHF
DNA: TGTGCCAGCAGCCAAGATGTGACCCAGGCTCAGCCCCAGCATTTT

length: 16
V: TRBV12-3/TRBV12-4
D: TRBD2
size: many
J: TRBJ2-5
CDR3: CASSPGLAGGQETQYF
DNA: TGTGCCAGCAGTCCAGGACTAGCGGGGGGACAAGAGACCCAGTACTTC

length: 14
V: TRBV12-5
D: TRBD1
size: few
J: TRBJ1-1
CDR3: CASGTRGGRTEAFF
DNA: TGTGCTAGTGGTACCAGGGGGGGGCGCACTGAAGCTTTCTTT

length: 15
V: TRBV4-2
D: NA
size: NA
J: TRBJ2-3
CDR3: CASSQDQVGSDTQYF
DNA: TGTGCCAGCAGCCAAGATCAGGTCGGGAGCGATACGCAGTATTTT

length: 14
V: TRBV7-9
D: TRBD1
size: few
J: TRBJ1-4
CDR3: CASSHRGRVEKLFF
DNA: TGTGCCAGCAGCCACAGGGGGCGAGTTGAAAAACTGTTTTTT

length: 15
V: TRBV7-2
D: NA
size: many
J: TRBJ2-5
CDR3: CASSSYDSYQETQYF
DNA: TGTGCCAGCAGTTCCTACGACAGTTACCAAGAGACCCAGTACTTC

length: 15
V: TRBV20-1
D: TRBD2
size: few
J: TRBJ2-3
CDR3: CSAKMTSGSTDTQYF
DNA: TGCAGTGCTAAAATGACTAGCGGTAGCACAGATACGCAGTATTTT

length: 14
V: TRBV7-2
D: NA
size: NA
J: TRBJ2-3
CDR3: CASHTGIHTDTQYF
DNA: TGTGCCAGCCACACTGGGATACACACAGATACGCAGTATTTT

length: 12
V: TRBV18
D: TRBD1
size: many
J: TRBJ1-6
CDR3: CASSGQNSPLHF
DNA: TGTGCCAGCTCGGGACAGAATTCACCCCTCCACTTT

length: 15
V: TRBV12-3/TRBV12-4
D: NA
size: many
J: TRBJ1-5
CDR3: CASSRGLLRDQPQHF
DNA: TGTGCCAGCAGTCGTGGGCTACTCCGGGATCAGCCCCAGCATTTT

length: 16
V: TRBV12-3/TRBV12-4
D: NA
size: NA
J: TRBJ2-1
CDR3: CASSLALAANYNEQFF
DNA: TGTGCCAGCAGTTTAGCCCTAGCCGCTAATTACAATGAGCAGTTCTTC

length: 15
V: TRBV12-3/TRBV12-4
D: TRBD1
size: many
J: TRBJ1-5
CDR3: CASSFGTGGNQPQHF
DNA: TGTGCCAGCAGTTTCGGGACAGGAGGCAATCAGCCCCAGCATTTT

length: 14
V: TRBV12-3/TRBV12-4
D: NA
size: many
J: TRBJ2-7
CDR3: CASSLNGGIDEQYF
DNA: TGTGCCAGCAGTTTGAATGGGGGAATCGACGAGCAGTACTTC

length: 15
V: TRBV9
D: NA
size: few
J: TRBJ2-3
CDR3: CASSVGRSSTDTQYF
DNA: TGTGCCAGCAGCGTCGGTCGTTCTAGCACAGATACGCAGTATTTT

length: 14
V: TRBV12-3/TRBV12-4
D: NA
size: many
J: TRBJ1-5
CDR3: CASSLGRKDQPQHF
DNA: TGTGCCAGCAGTTTAGGCAGGAAGGATCAGCCCCAGCATTTT

length: 14
V: TRBV19
D: TRBD1
size: NA
J: TRBJ1-2
CDR3: CASRALDREDGYTF
DNA: TGTGCCAGCAGAGCTCTCGACAGGGAGGACGGCTACACCTTC

length: 16
V: TRBV5-6
D: TRBD2
size: few
J: TRBJ2-5
CDR3: CASSLEAGESIETQYF
DNA: TGTGCCAGCAGCTTGGAAGCGGGAGAAAGTATTGAGACCCAGTACTTC

length: 12
V: TRBV12-3/TRBV12-4
D: NA
size: many
J: TRBJ2-3
CDR3: CASSSPGDTQYF
DNA: TGTGCCAGCAGTTCCCCAGGGGATACGCAGTATTTT

length: 15
V: TRBV5-1
D: TRBD2
size: many
J: TRBJ2-5
CDR3: CASSYTAGGQETQYF
DNA: TGCGCCAGCAGCTATACCGCGGGGGGACAAGAGACCCAGTACTTC

length: 14
V: TRBV10-1
D: TRBD1
size: many
J: TRBJ1-5
CDR3: CASSEGTGDQPQHF
DNA: TGCGCCAGCAGCGAAGGGACAGGGGATCAGCCCCAGCATTTT

length: 13
V: TRBV20-1
D: TRBD1
size: many
J: TRBJ2-5
CDR3: CSARYTGEETQYF
DNA: TGCAGTGCTAGATACACAGGGGAAGAGACCCAGTACTTC

length: 13
V: TRBV20-1
D: TRBD1
size: many
J: TRBJ1-1
CDR3: CSAVGTGRTEAFF
DNA: TGCAGCGCGGTCGGGACAGGAAGGACTGAAGCTTTCTTT

length: 18
V: TRBV4-1
D: NA
size: NA
J: TRBJ2-3
CDR3: CASSQESQGTGITDTQYF
DNA: TGCGCCAGCAGCCAAGAAAGTCAGGGAACGGGAATAACAGATACGCAGTATTTT

length: 18
V: TRBV12-5
D: TRBD1
size: many
J: TRBJ2-7
CDR3: CASGLAQTTGVHTYEQYF
DNA: TGTGCTAGTGGTTTGGCCCAAACGACAGGGGTCCACACCTACGAGCAGTACTTC

length: 14
V: TRBV3-1
D: NA
size: many
J: TRBJ1-2
CDR3: CASSQAVGFYGYTF
DNA: TGTGCCAGCAGCCAGGCTGTGGGGTTCTATGGCTACACCTTC

length: 17
V: TRBV15
D: NA
size: few
J: TRBJ2-3
CDR3: CATSREGFSRSTDTQYF
DNA: TGTGCCACCAGCAGAGAGGGTTTTAGTAGGTCAACAGATACGCAGTATTTT

length: 15
V: TRBV6-1
D: NA
size: many
J: TRBJ1-5
CDR3: CASSPATGWDQPQHF
DNA: TGTGCCAGCAGCCCCGCCACAGGCTGGGATCAGCCCCAGCATTTT

length: 14
V: TRBV3-1
D: NA
size: many
J: TRBJ1-2
CDR3: CASSQEKGNYGYTF
DNA: TGTGCCAGCAGCCAAGAAAAGGGCAACTATGGCTACACCTTC

length: 16
V: TRBV3-1
D: NA
size: few
J: TRBJ1-1
CDR3: CASSPREGAMNTEAFF
DNA: TGTGCCAGCAGCCCCCGGGAGGGTGCTATGAACACTGAAGCTTTCTTT

length: 17
V: TRBV7-2
D: TRBD2
size: many
J: TRBJ2-2
CDR3: CASSLASSGGHTGELFF
DNA: TGTGCCAGCAGCTTAGCGTCTAGCGGGGGGCACACCGGGGAGCTGTTTTTT